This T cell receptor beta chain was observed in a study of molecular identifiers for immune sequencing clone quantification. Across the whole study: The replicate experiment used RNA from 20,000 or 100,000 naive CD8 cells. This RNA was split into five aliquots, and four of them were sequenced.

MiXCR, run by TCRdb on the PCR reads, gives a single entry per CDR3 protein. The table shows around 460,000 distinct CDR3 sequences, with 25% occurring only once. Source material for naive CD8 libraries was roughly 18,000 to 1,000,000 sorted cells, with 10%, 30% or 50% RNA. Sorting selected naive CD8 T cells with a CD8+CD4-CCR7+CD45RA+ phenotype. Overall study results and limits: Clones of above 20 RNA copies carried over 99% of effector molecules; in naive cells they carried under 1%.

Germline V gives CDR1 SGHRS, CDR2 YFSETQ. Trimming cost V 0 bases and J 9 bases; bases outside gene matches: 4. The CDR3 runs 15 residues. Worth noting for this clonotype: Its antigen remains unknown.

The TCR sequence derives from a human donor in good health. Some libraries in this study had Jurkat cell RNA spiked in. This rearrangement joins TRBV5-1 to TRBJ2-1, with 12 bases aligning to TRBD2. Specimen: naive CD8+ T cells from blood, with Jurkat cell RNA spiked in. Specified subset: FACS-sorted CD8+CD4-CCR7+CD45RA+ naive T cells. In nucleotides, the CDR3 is TGCGCCAGCAGCTTGGGGACTAGCGGGATTTTTGAGCAGTTCTTC. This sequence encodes CASSLGTSGIFEQFF.